The 25 T cell receptor beta chains presented below share a single source sample, sequenced in a study of blood T cell repertoires in COVID-19. Generated by immunoSEQ multiplex PCR, the TCRdb table keeps only in-frame clones and is missing some. This table holds roughly 200,000 clones, about 88% found once. Material for sequencing was PBMCs or T cells enriched from blood (not recorded which). The source of these receptors is a woman younger than 45 who had been exposed to COVID-19.

The chain is built from TRBV10-3 and TRBJ1-6; TRBD1 agrees at 8 bases. CDR3 size: 13 residues. V lost 4 bases to trimming and J lost 7 bases; unmatched junction nucleotides: 0. Per the germline V gene, CDR1 is ENHRY and CDR2 is SYGVKD. The CDR3 here is CAISAGGNSPLHF. The CDR3 bases are TGTGCCATCAGTGCAGGGGGCAATTCACCCCTCCACTTT.

The V gene is TRBV18, the J gene TRBJ1-3; 7 bases align to TRBD1. The CDR3 has 16 residues. The germline CDR1 and CDR2 sequences are KGHSH and LQKENI. V lost 2 bases to trimming and J lost 4 bases; unmatched junction nucleotides: 8. The CDR3 reads CASSPMSPDRGNTIYF. In nucleotides, the CDR3 is TGTGCCAGCTCACCAATGTCCCCGGACAGGGGAAACACCATATATTTT.

V gene TRBV27 combines with J gene TRBJ1-2, with 7 bases that match TRBD1. After removal of 5 bases from V and 2 bases from J, the junction contained 2 bases not matched to a gene. Looked up from germline, CDR1 is MNHEY and CDR2 is SMNVEV (reference sequence). The CDR3 length is 13 residues. CDR3 in DNA: TGTGCCAGCAGTCAACAGGGGAACTATGGCTACACCTTC. Translating gives CASSQQGNYGYTF.

This clone was detected once. V gene TRBV6-6 combines with J gene TRBJ2-6; D is unresolved. The V end was cut by 6 bases, the J end by 0 bases, with 9 bases between. The germline gives CDR1 MNHNY, CDR2 SVGAGI (reference sequence). The CDR3 consists of 15 residues. CDR3 sequence (DNA): TGTGCCAGCAGCCCTTCCGGCTCTGGGGCCAACGTCCTGACTTTC. Translated: CASSPSGSGANVLTF.

This clone was seen once. This CDR3 is CASSSGSGGHSYNEQFF. The CDR3 DNA follows: TGTGCCAGCTCATCCGGCAGCGGGGGGCATTCCTACAATGAGCAGTTCTTC. This chain links TRBV18 with TRBJ2-1; 9 bases line up with TRBD2. The CDR3 runs to 17 residues. With 5 bases clipped from V and 1 base from J, the junction kept 9 bases outside the gene matches. Germline V gene data show CDR1 as KGHSH and CDR2 as LQKENI.

In this sample, this clone turned up once. The chain carries TRBV2 and TRBJ2-1; unclear D gene. The CDR3 contains 15 residues. Trimming shortened V by 1 base and J by 9 bases, and 16 bases separated the two germline ends. From germline, CDR1 is SNHLY and CDR2 FYNNEI. CDR3 sequence (DNA): TGTGCCAGCAGTGAAGAACTATTCCCTCTTGGTGAGCAGTTCTTC. Protein product: CASSEELFPLGEQFF.

Only a few counts were recorded for this clone. The J gene is TRBJ2-4, the V gene TRBV27; 10 nucleotides line up with TRBD1. The CDR3 loop spans 20 amino acids. Germline V CDR1 and CDR2: MNHEY, SMNVEV (reference sequence). Trimming at V came to 7 bases and at J to 0 bases, leaving 18 bases not matched to a gene. For the CDR3, the DNA is TGTGCCAGCACCGATAGAACCTCCGGGACAGGGGACGTAGCCAAAAACATTCAGTACTTC. This translates into CASTDRTSGTGDVAKNIQYF.

The V call is TRBV2, the J call TRBJ2-7, with D maybe TRBD2 (6 bases). There are 13 residues in the CDR3. The ends were cut back, 11 bases at V and 1 base at J, with 15 bases in the middle. The germline V gene encodes CDR1 SNHLY and CDR2 FYNNEI. This CDR3 reads CAGRSSGSYEQYF. CDR3 DNA sequence: TGTGCCGGTCGGAGTAGCGGATCCTACGAGCAGTACTTC.

The chain combines TRBV11-2 with TRBJ2-7; 7 bases are shared with TRBD1. This CDR3 region has 14 residues. Germline V lookup: CDR1 SGHAT, CDR2 FQNNGV. V gave up 0 bases and J gave up 6 bases; unmatched junction bases: 5. The DNA of the CDR3 is TGTGCCAGCAGCTTAGATTCGTACAGGGGCGAGCAGTACTTC. Its translation is CASSLDSYRGEQYF.

This clone was detected ten times or more. The chain recombines TRBV2 with TRBJ1-3; the D gene is possibly TRBD1 (6 bases). CDR3 length: 13 residues. Trimming left V 7 bases short and J 3 bases short, with 10 bases between. Germline-derived CDR1 and CDR2 are SNHLY and FYNNEI. The CDR3 DNA reads TGTGCCAGCACGGGGGGCATTGGAAACACCATATATTTT. The encoded protein is CASTGGIGNTIYF.

V gene TRBV2 combines with J gene TRBJ1-6; tentative D call: TRBD1 (6 bases). CDR1 and CDR2 (germline): SNHLY, FYNNEI. V shed 8 bases and J shed 6 bases, with 14 bases lying between them. The CDR3 contains 14 residues. CDR3 region: CASRQEQINSPLHF. As DNA, the CDR3 is TGTGCCAGCCGACAGGAGCAAATTAATTCACCCCTCCACTTT. Full variable domain (outside the CDR3, taken from reference TRBV2 and TRBJ1-6): EPEVTQTPSHQVTQMGQEVILRCVPISNHLYFYWYRQILGQKVEFLVSFYNNEISEKSEIFDDQFSVERPDGSNFTLKIRSTKLEDSAMYFCASRQEQINSPLHFGNGTRLTVT.

V and J are TRBV12-5 and TRBJ2-3; TRBD2 matches at 15 bases. Germline trimming cut 4 bases from V and 6 bases from J; bases unmatched to any gene: 2. The CDR3 covers 15 residues. Germline lookup yields CDR1 LGHNT and CDR2 FRNRAP. The CDR3 bases are TGTGCTAGTGGTTCAGGACTAGCGGGGGGGGATACGCAGTATTTT. Its protein product is CASGSGLAGGDTQYF.

The chain is built from TRBV27 and TRBJ1-1; 9 bases line up with TRBD1. CDR3 length equals 20 residues. V trimming: 8 bases; J trimming: 3 bases; junction bases outside the gene matches: 25. The germline gives CDR1 MNHEY, CDR2 SMNVEV (reference sequence). Here the CDR3 reads CASARDREYLIKVADTEAFF. CDR3 nucleotide sequence: TGTGCCAGCGCCCGGGACAGGGAATACCTGATCAAAGTTGCAGACACTGAAGCTTTCTTT.

About this clone itself: This CDR3 is also generated by other DNA sequences in the sample. The chain is built from TRBV9 and TRBJ2-3; TRBD2 matches 8 bases. Germline-derived CDR1 and CDR2 are SGDLS and YYNGEE. The CDR3 covers 17 residues. The ends lost 0 bases at V and 5 bases at J; junction bases unmatched: 11. CDR3 nucleotide sequence: TGTGCCAGCAGCGTAGTGGGCAGCGGGGGAGCCGGAGATACGCAGTATTTT. It yields the protein CASSVVGSGGAGDTQYF.

This sequence joins TRBV5-5 and TRBJ1-1, with TRBD1 matching 7 bases. The CDR3 extends over 14 amino acids. Germline CDR1 and CDR2: SGHKS and YYEKEE (reference sequence). V lost 0 bases, J lost 4 bases, and 3 bases stayed unmatched. The CDR3 nucleotides are TGTGCCAGCAGCTTGGCCGACAGGGCCACTGAAGCTTTCTTT. It encodes CASSLADRATEAFF.

The chain combines TRBV12-5 with TRBJ2-1, with 7 bases identical to TRBD2. The CDR3 is made up of 17 amino acids. The V gene's germline CDR1 is LGHNT and CDR2 FRNRAP. Trimming at V came to 0 bases and at J to 7 bases, leaving 12 bases not matched to a gene. For the CDR3, the DNA is TGTGCTAGTGGTTTGGTACGATCGACTAGCCTGGGGAATGAGCAGTTCTTC. Amino acid sequence: CASGLVRSTSLGNEQFF.

This chain connects TRBV24-1 to TRBJ2-2; the D gene is possibly TRBD1 (6 bases). Germline lookup yields CDR1 KGHDR and CDR2 SFDVKD. V lost 4 bases and J lost 5, with 13 bases in between. This CDR3 has 15 residues. The CDR3 DNA reads TGTGCCACCAGTGACCCGGGACAACTGACCGGGGAGCTGTTTTTT. It specifies CATSDPGQLTGELFF.

In this sample, this clone turned up a few times. This CDR3 is also generated by other DNA sequences in the sample. The J gene is TRBJ1-6, the V gene TRBV3-1 (or the pseudogene TRBV3-2); D gene ambiguous. Per germline, CDR1 LGHDT and CDR2 YNNKEL (reference sequence). Between the trimmed V and J ends, which lost 6 bases and 10 bases, there was a span of 13 bases. The CDR3 has 13 residues. The CDR3 here is CASSRPGNSPLHF. The CDR3 DNA follows: TGTGCCAGCAGTCGCCCCGGGAACTCACCCCTCCACTTT.

V is TRBV5-1 and J is TRBJ1-2; a possible D gene is TRBD1 (5 bases). CDR1 SGHRS and CDR2 YFSETQ come from the germline V gene. V was pared by 3 bases and J by 9 bases, with 21 bases between. This CDR3 spans 15 amino acids. CDR3 region: CASSSGLGRGARYTF. For the CDR3, the DNA is TGCGCCAGCAGCTCGGGACTCGGGCGCGGCGCGCGCTACACCTTC.

This chain connects TRBV14 to TRBJ2-2; 7 bases match TRBD1. The CDR3 has 16 residues. V shed 4 bases and J 1 base; nucleotides not matched to a gene: 6. The germline gives CDR1 SGHDN, CDR2 FVKESK. The CDR3 DNA follows: TGTGCCAGCAGCCCCGGACAGGTTATGAACACCGGGGAGCTGTTTTTT. This encodes CASSPGQVMNTGELFF.

The chain links TRBV5-1 to TRBJ2-7, with TRBD2 matching over 10 bases. V gave up 1 base and J gave up 2 bases; unmatched junction bases: 3. The CDR3 is made up of 15 amino acids. CDR1 SGHRS and CDR2 YFSETQ come from the germline V gene. CDR3 residues: CASSLLAGATYEQYF. The CDR3 DNA sequence: TGCGCCAGCAGCTTGCTAGCGGGGGCAACCTACGAGCAGTACTTC.

The chain employs TRBV11-3 and TRBJ1-6, with D unresolved. Germline-derived CDR1 and CDR2 are SGHNT and YENEEA. There are 12 residues in the CDR3. With 1 base removed from V and 11 bases from J, the gap between germline ends came to 6 bases. The CDR3 nucleotides read TGTGCCAGCAGCTTAGCCCGGGCACCCCTCCACTTT. This translates into CASSLARAPLHF.

The gene calls are TRBV18 and TRBJ1-2; TRBD1 matches at 7 bases. J gave up 8 bases and V 6 bases, and 15 bases lay outside the gene matches. CDR3 size: 15 residues. From germline, CDR1 is KGHSH and CDR2 LQKENI. The CDR3 sequence is CASSPTDRALDGYTF. CDR3 nucleotide sequence: TGTGCCAGCTCTCCTACCGACAGGGCACTCGACGGCTACACCTTC.

CDR3 nucleotides: TGTGCCAGCAGTGAGGGTCCCGGGACAGGGGGCCGCTACACCTTC. Its translation is CASSEGPGTGGRYTF. This rearrangement joins TRBV6-6 to TRBJ1-2; TRBD1 agrees at 12 bases. The CDR3 covers 15 residues. The V segment lost 5 bases and the J segment 9 bases; nucleotides outside the gene matches: 10. Germline V CDR1 and CDR2: MNHNY, SVGAGI (reference sequence).

This rearrangement joins TRBV27 to TRBJ2-7; a possible D gene is TRBD2 (6 bases). Deletions cut 6 bases from V and 0 bases from J, with 12 bases between. This CDR3 region has 14 residues. Germline V gene data show CDR1 as MNHEY and CDR2 as SMNVEV (reference sequence). Here the CDR3 reads CASRTRTISYEQYF. The CDR3, as DNA: TGTGCCAGCAGGACGAGGACTATCTCCTACGAGCAGTACTTC.